This T cell receptor (beta chain) was obtained from a study of radiotherapy plus CTLA-4 blockade in lung cancer. Study outcomes and limitations: Early blood T cell clone dynamics reportedly forecast response best, with interferon-beta.

The data were produced by immunoSEQ multiplex PCR, yet TCRdb's version contains in-frame clones alone and is incomplete. The table includes around 120,000 clones, about 83% detected once. Notes on this clone: Its antigen remains unidentified.

Sequencing was performed on peripheral blood, taken from a patient treated with radiotherapy plus ipilimumab. The source is a human donor with non-small cell lung cancer who had a partial response to radiotherapy plus ipilimumab.

DNA for the CDR3: TGTGCCAGCAGCCGCTCGGGACAGGGCAACGAAAAACTGTTTTTT. This translates into CASSRSGQGNEKLFF. V is TRBV7-3 and J is TRBJ1-4, with TRBD1 identical over 9 bases. Germline CDR1 and CDR2: SGHTA and FQGTGA. V was clipped by 5 bases and J by 8 bases; unmatched bases: 9. The CDR3 totals 15 residues.